The 18 T cell receptor beta chains reported below all come from one sample, sequenced in a study of human T cells and chemical hapten exposure. Each CDR3 protein is one row after TCRdb ran MiXCR on the RACE reads. The table includes roughly 71,000 distinct CDR3 sequences, around 6.1% detected once. Time point defined: healthy volunteer bleed at 6 weeks. The template was total RNA from unfractionated whole blood. Sequencing input: whole blood. These TCRs come from a female donor in good health. Some clones in this sample may be carry-over from other donors' samples.

This clonotype was seen at least ten times. The chain joins TRBV4-2 to TRBJ2-1, with TRBD1 matching 9 bases. CDR3 length: 14 amino acids. The ends lost 8 bases at V and 6 bases at J; junction bases unmatched: 8. Germline V gene sequence: CDR1 LGHNA, CDR2 YNFKEQ. The CDR3 sequence: CASHQGQGSNEQFF. The CDR3 region has the DNA TGTGCCAGCCACCAGGGACAGGGTTCCAATGAGCAGTTCTTC.

Ten or more counts support this clonotype. The chain has TRBV20-1 and TRBJ2-7; no clear D gene. The CDR3 runs to 14 residues. V shed 1 base and J shed 2 bases, with 12 bases lying between them. Germline lookup yields CDR1 DFQATT and CDR2 SNEGSKA (reference sequence). DNA of the CDR3: TGCAGTGCTAGAGGAGAAGGCTTCACCTACGAGCAGTACTTC. Its protein is CSARGEGFTYEQYF.

In regard to this clonotype: A much more abundant neighbour one base away suggests this may be a read error. The CDR3 coding sequence is TGTGCCGGCAGTCCCCGACAGGGGAGGGCCCACGAGCAGTACTTC. This sequence encodes CAGSPRQGRAHEQYF. The rearrangement joins TRBV12-3 or TRBV12-4 to TRBJ2-7; perhaps TRBD1 as D (8 bases). The CDR3 runs 15 residues.

This clonotype was seen ten or more times. The V gene is TRBV5-1, the J gene TRBJ2-6, with D perhaps matching TRBD1 (6 bases). The CDR3 spans 17 residues. V lost 3 bases, J lost 3 bases, and 16 bases lay in between. Germline CDR1 and CDR2: SGHRS and YFSETQ. CDR3 sequence (DNA): TGCGCCAGCAGCTGGGGCGGACAGCCCAATGGGGCCAACGTCCTGACTTTC. It translates to CASSWGGQPNGANVLTF. The full variable domain, its missing parts supplied by reference TRBV5-1 and TRBJ2-6, is KAGVTQTPRYLIKTRGQQVTLSCSPISGHRSVSWYQQTPGQGLQFLFEYFSETQRNKGNFPGRFSGRQFSNSRSEMNVSTLELGDSALYLCASSWGGQPNGANVLTFGAGSRLTVL.

This chain uses TRBV7-2 with TRBJ2-7, with D tentatively TRBD2 (5 bases). Germline V gene lookup returns CDR1 SGHTA and CDR2 FQGNSA. V was cut by 0 bases and J by 3 bases, with 9 bases left in between. This CDR3 region has 14 residues. CDR3 residues: CASSLAGVYYEQYF. DNA for the CDR3: TGTGCCAGCAGCTTAGCGGGAGTCTACTACGAGCAGTACTTC.

This clonotype was seen only a few times. Written as DNA, the CDR3 is TGTGCCAGCAGTCGAAACCACCTAGCGGGGGGGACCTACGAGCAGTACTTC. Its translation: CASSRNHLAGGTYEQYF. The rearrangement joins TRBV7-2 to TRBJ2-7; TRBD2 matches at 12 bases. Germline V gene sequence: CDR1 SGHTA, CDR2 FQGNSA. J lost 2 bases, V lost 6 bases, and 11 bases had no gene match. The CDR3 has 17 residues.

This clonotype was found many times. The rearrangement uses TRBV2 and TRBJ2-2; 13 bases map to TRBD2. The CDR3 runs 15 residues. Trimming took 7 bases from V and 5 from J; bases not matched to a gene: 4. The germline gives CDR1 SNHLY, CDR2 FYNNEI. Here the CDR3 reads CASMRTSGRTGELFF. DNA for the CDR3: TGTGCCAGCATGAGGACTAGCGGGAGAACCGGGGAGCTGTTTTTT.

To note about this clonotype: The germline gene is not matched at one end of the junction; a read error may be the cause. The chain combines TRBV6-1 with TRBJ1-5, with no clear D. Germline CDR1 and CDR2: MNHNS and SASEGT. The CDR3 covers 16 residues. The CDR3 protein is CACSVMGIGGNQPQHF. CDR3 nucleotide sequence: TGTGCCTGCAGTGTTATGGGGATTGGGGGCAATCAGCCCCAGCATTTT.

Ten or more counts support this clonotype. J is TRBJ2-3 and V is TRBV29-1, with 9 positions matching TRBD2. Germline assignment: CDR1 SQVTM and CDR2 ANQGSEA. V trimming: 7 bases; J trimming: 3 bases; junction bases outside the gene matches: 11. This CDR3 contains 15 residues. CDR3 protein: CSDSGSGLRTDTQYF. CDR3 DNA sequence: TGCAGCGATAGCGGGAGCGGTTTGAGGACAGATACGCAGTATTTT.

In this sample, this clonotype turned up many times. A junction boundary mismatches the germline segment, possibly from a read error. The CDR3 DNA is TGTGCCAGCAGTGCGGACAGGAGGTATTTGAACTTC. It yields the protein CASSADRRYLNF. The chain carries TRBV2 and TRBJ2-5; TRBD1 agrees at 7 bases. Germline V gene data show CDR1 as SNHLY and CDR2 as FYNNEI. The CDR3 sequence is 12 residues long. Based on the CDR3 plus reference TRBV2 and TRBJ2-5, the full variable domain is EPEVTQTPSHQVTQMGQEVILRCVPISNHLYFYWYRQILGQKVEFLVSFYNNEISEKSEIFDDQFSVERPDGSNFTLKIRSTKLEDSAMYFCASSADRRYLNFGPGTRLLVL.

The chain employs TRBV5-1 and TRBJ2-1; 7 positions agree with TRBD2. The CDR3 loop spans 15 amino acids. Germline V gene data show CDR1 as SGHRS and CDR2 as YFSETQ. The J segment lost 7 bases and the V segment lost 9 bases, leaving 16 bases of the junction unmatched. CDR3 protein: CATKPGLVGLNEQFF. CDR3 bases: TGCGCCACCAAACCCGGACTAGTTGGGCTTAATGAGCAGTTCTTC.

In its sample, this clonotype ranks as medium-sized. The chain combines TRBV29-1 with TRBJ2-7, with a tentative D call TRBD1 (6 bases). Germline loops: CDR1 SQVTM, CDR2 ANQGSEA. V lost 1 base to trimming and J lost 0 bases, with 10 bases between them. The CDR3 totals 14 residues. CDR3 sequence (DNA): TGCAGCGTTGAAGCAGGGGCCAACTCCTACGAGCAGTACTTC. Amino acid sequence: CSVEAGANSYEQYF.

This chain connects TRBV15 to TRBJ2-1; no reliable D call. Trimming removed 1 base from V and 6 bases from J, with 13 bases in between. Germline CDR1 is LNHNV and CDR2 is YYDKDF (reference sequence). The CDR3 contains 15 residues. The CDR3 is CATSRARTPGNEQFF. In DNA form, the CDR3 reads TGTGCCACCAGCAGAGCAAGGACGCCTGGCAATGAGCAGTTCTTC.

The J gene is TRBJ2-7, the V gene TRBV28; 9 bases are shared with TRBD1. Germline V gene data show CDR1 as MDHEN and CDR2 as SYDVKM. With V trimmed by 6 bases and J by 1 base, 7 bases remained unmatched. The CDR3 is 15 residues long. This CDR3 is CASRTPGQGSYEQYF. CDR3 nucleotide sequence: TGTGCCAGCAGAACTCCGGGACAGGGTTCCTACGAGCAGTACTTC.

There are many counts of this clonotype. The chain links TRBV20-1 to TRBJ2-6; D might be TRBD1 (6 bases). This CDR3 region has 15 residues. V was trimmed by 0 bases and J by 1 base, leaving 7 bases between them. Germline CDR1 reads DFQATT; CDR2 reads SNEGSKA (reference sequence). The CDR3 loop is CSARERGSGANVLTF. Here the CDR3 DNA reads TGCAGTGCTAGAGAGAGGGGGTCTGGGGCCAACGTCCTGACTTTC.

This clonotype was counted ten times or more. The rearrangement uses TRBV11-2 and TRBJ1-2, with a weak D call TRBD1 (6 bases). The germline V and J ends were trimmed by 0 bases and 9 bases, with 11 bases remaining between them. The germline V gene encodes CDR1 SGHAT and CDR2 FQNNGV. The CDR3 is made up of 13 amino acids. In DNA, the CDR3 is TGTGCCAGCAGCTTAGATCCAACAGGGAGCTACACCTTC. This codes for CASSLDPTGSYTF.

Many counts were recorded for this clonotype. This chain connects TRBV7-9 to TRBJ2-3; no clear D gene. The CDR3 runs 13 residues. Trimming took off 1 base at V and 6 bases at J, with 8 bases between the two ends. Per germline, CDR1 SEHNR and CDR2 FQNEAQ (reference sequence). Written as DNA, the CDR3 is TGTGCCAGCAGCTTAGGGCCCTCGGATACGCAGTATTTT. It specifies CASSLGPSDTQYF.

This clonotype appeared many times. The rearrangement links TRBV11-2 to TRBJ2-7, with D possibly matching TRBD1 (5 bases). The V end lost 5 bases, the J end lost 4 bases, and 12 bases lay between the germline ends. Germline V gene data show CDR1 as SGHAT and CDR2 as FQNNGV. This CDR3 is 13 amino acids long. The CDR3 here is CASSQGSLYEQYF. DNA for the CDR3: TGTGCCAGCAGCCAGGGATCCCTATACGAGCAGTACTTC.